These 25 T cell receptor beta chains were sequenced from one sample in a study of post-analysis software for immune sequencing data. General observations from the study: The five TRBV segments detected at higher frequency in patients than in controls included TRBV5-6, TRBV5-1 and TRBV20-1.

Their recognized antigens are unknown. Unique molecular identifiers tagged the TCR beta cDNA libraries. In TCRdb, the PCR reads were re-called with MiXCR into one record per CDR3 protein. Found here are approximately 690,000 distinct CDR3 sequences, over 45% of them singletons; the top ten hold around 11%. Sequencing input: blood. Receptors originate from a girl aged 2 to 9 with multiple sclerosis.

This chain uses TRBV20-1 with TRBJ2-1; 9 bases are a match to TRBD2. J lost 0 bases, V lost 1 base, and 4 bases had no gene match. The CDR3 extends over 16 amino acids. Germline V gives CDR1 DFQATT, CDR2 SNEGSKA (reference sequence). CDR3 coding DNA: TGCAGTGCTAGAGTGGCGGGAGGGAGCTCCTACAATGAGCAGTTCTTC. Its protein is CSARVAGGSSYNEQFF.

This chain joins TRBV15 and TRBJ2-7; 8 bases map to TRBD1. Trimming took 4 bases from V and 6 from J; bases not matched to a gene: 5. Germline values: CDR1 LNHNV, CDR2 YYDKDF (reference sequence). The CDR3 has 13 amino acids. CDR3: CATSKRTGPEQYF. As DNA, the CDR3 is TGTGCCACCAGCAAAAGGACAGGGCCCGAGCAGTACTTC.

This clonotype has only a few counts. V usage is TRBV20-1 and J usage is TRBJ2-5; 12 positions agree with TRBD2. This CDR3 has 15 amino acids. Germline V lookup: CDR1 DFQATT, CDR2 SNEGSKA (reference sequence). V lost 6 bases and J lost 7; bases outside the gene matches: 12. The CDR3 region has the DNA TGCAGTGCGCTGGGGACTAGCGGGCCTCTAGGGACCCAGTACTTC. Amino acid sequence: CSALGTSGPLGTQYF.

CDR3 coding DNA: TGCGCCAGCAGCCTAGGACTAGCGGGGGGGGCCAGAGAGACCCAGTACTTC. Translating it yields CASSLGLAGGARETQYF. V and J are TRBV4-3 and TRBJ2-5; TRBD2 matches at 15 bases. Germline V CDR1 and CDR2: LGHNA, YSLEER. V was clipped by 4 bases and J by 4 bases; unmatched bases: 7. This CDR3 comprises 17 residues.

J is TRBJ1-4 and V is TRBV4-1; 11 bases line up with TRBD1. The CDR3 loop spans 15 amino acids. The trim removed 1 base at V and 8 bases at J, leaving 3 bases unmatched. Germline CDR1 reads MGHRA; CDR2 reads YSYEKL. This CDR3 reads CASSQAGQGAEKLFF. The CDR3 region has the DNA TGCGCCAGCAGCCAAGCCGGACAGGGGGCGGAAAAACTGTTTTTT.

This chain connects TRBV7-2 to TRBJ2-5, with 9 bases aligning to TRBD2. Trimming at V came to 4 bases and at J to 4 bases, leaving 7 bases not matched to a gene. This CDR3 spans 15 amino acids. Germline V gene lookup returns CDR1 SGHTA and CDR2 FQGNSA. CDR3 sequence (DNA): TGTGCCAGCAGCTACCCGGGACTAGCAGTAGAGACCCAGTACTTC. It specifies CASSYPGLAVETQYF.

The rearrangement joins TRBV7-8 to TRBJ1-4; no clear D gene. Germline V gene data show CDR1 as SGHVS and CDR2 as FQNEAQ. V shed 5 bases and J shed 6 bases, with 13 bases lying between them. This CDR3 has 14 amino acids. The CDR3 protein is CASSPGVADEKLFF. CDR3 bases: TGTGCCAGCAGCCCGGGAGTTGCTGATGAAAAACTGTTTTTT.

The chain has TRBV7-3 and TRBJ2-5, with D maybe TRBD1 (6 bases). Germline lookup yields CDR1 SGHTA and CDR2 FQGTGA. V gave up 4 bases and J gave up 4 bases, with 16 bases separating them. There are 15 residues in the CDR3. The CDR3 spells CASSSGLGASETQYF. CDR3 DNA: TGTGCCAGCAGCTCCGGTTTGGGGGCTTCAGAGACCCAGTACTTC.

The sample holds a few counts of this clonotype. The rearrangement uses TRBV6-2 or TRBV6-3 and TRBJ2-1; D possibly matches TRBD1 or TRBD2 (6 bases each). This CDR3 is 18 amino acids long. V was trimmed by 11 bases and J by 6 bases, leaving 32 bases between them. The V gene's germline CDR1 is MNHEY and CDR2 SVGEGT. The CDR3 region is CAAYGLTGGNQRSNEQFF. The CDR3 nucleotides are TGTGCCGCCTACGGGTTGACCGGGGGCAACCAACGTAGCAATGAGCAGTTCTTC.

The chain couples TRBV7-2 to TRBJ2-1; no reliable D call. This CDR3 is 14 amino acids long. V was cut by 5 bases and J by 9 bases, with 17 bases left in between. Germline V CDR1 and CDR2: SGHTA, FQGNSA. In nucleotides, the CDR3 is TGTGCCAGCAGCACCTCCACCTTCTCAAGTGAGCAGTTCTTC. It encodes CASSTSTFSSEQFF.

The chain is built from TRBV20-1 and TRBJ2-1, with 13 positions matching TRBD2. The CDR3 totals 14 residues. Germline-derived CDR1 and CDR2 are DFQATT and SNEGSKA (reference sequence). CDR3 loop: CSVPGLAGYNEQFF. The CDR3 bases are TGCAGCGTTCCGGGACTAGCGGGGTACAATGAGCAGTTCTTC.

This clonotype was detected only a few times. This chain links TRBV7-3 with TRBJ2-4, with 10 bases fitting TRBD1. The J call is in doubt because the DNA end fits TRBJ2-7 better. CDR1 and CDR2 (germline): SGHTA, FQGTGA. The CDR3 is 15 residues long. This CDR3 is CASSLTGGTGDEQYF. The CDR3 DNA reads TGTGCCAGCAGCTTAACGGGTGGGACAGGGGACGAGCAGTACTTC.

The V and J genes are TRBV25-1 and TRBJ2-3; no clear D. Germline V gene sequence: CDR1 MGHDK, CDR2 SYGVNS. V lost 3 bases, J lost 6 bases, and 7 bases lay in between. This CDR3 comprises 12 residues. For the CDR3, the DNA is TGTGCCAGCAGTGAGTCTAGGGATACGCAGTATTTT. Translating it yields CASSESRDTQYF.

The rearrangement links TRBV29-1 to TRBJ1-1; D is unresolved. Germline V gene data show CDR1 as SQVTM and CDR2 as ANQGSEA. This CDR3 contains 13 residues. V was clipped by 6 bases and J by 10 bases, with 21 bases between them. CDR3 in amino acids: CSVPPGPGAGAFF. For the CDR3, the DNA is TGCAGCGTGCCACCGGGCCCCGGTGCTGGAGCTTTCTTT. Looking up the rest from reference TRBV29-1 and TRBJ1-1 gives the full variable domain: SAVISQKPSRDICQRGTSLTIQCQVDSQVTMMFWYRQQPGQSLTLIATANQGSEATYESGFVIDKFPISRPNLTFSTLTVSNMSPEDSSIYLCSVPPGPGAGAFFGQGTRLTVV.

The chain links TRBV6-2 or TRBV6-3 to TRBJ2-7; a weak D match, TRBD2 (5 bases). The ends were cut back, 4 bases at V and 7 bases at J, with 11 bases in the middle. This CDR3 has 12 amino acids. Germline V gene lookup returns CDR1 MNHEY and CDR2 SVGEGT. The CDR3 region has the DNA TGTGCCAGCAGTTTGAGGGTAGGTGAGCAGTACTTC. Translation gives CASSLRVGEQYF.

The V call is TRBV4-1, the J call TRBJ2-5; D gene uncertain. CDR3 length: 14 amino acids. Trimming shortened V by 3 bases and J by 2 bases, and 10 bases separated the two germline ends. Looked up from germline, CDR1 is MGHRA and CDR2 is YSYEKL. CDR3 bases: TGCGCCAGCAGCCATGTGACTGGACAAGAGACCCAGTACTTC. Residues: CASSHVTGQETQYF.

The chain recombines TRBV29-1 with TRBJ1-1; D gene ambiguous. V gave up 6 bases and J gave up 1 base, with 12 bases separating them. CDR3 length equals 13 residues. The germline gives CDR1 SQVTM, CDR2 ANQGSEA. For the CDR3, the DNA is TGCAGCGTCGAGCGGCCGGCGAACACTGAAGCTTTCTTT. Protein product: CSVERPANTEAFF.

V gene TRBV12-3 or TRBV12-4 combines with J gene TRBJ1-6; 11 bases fit TRBD1. V lost 5 bases, J lost 4 bases, and 7 bases stayed unmatched. The CDR3 is made up of 17 amino acids. CDR3: CASSPWTGGAYNSPLHF. The CDR3 nucleotides read TGTGCCAGCAGTCCCTGGACAGGGGGCGCTTATAATTCACCCCTCCACTTT.

The CDR3 sequence is CASSQHRPTKVQFF. As DNA, the CDR3 is TGCGCCAGCAGCCAACACCGGCCTACAAAGGTGCAGTTCTTC. The chain links TRBV4-3 to TRBJ2-1, with D hard to call. There are 14 residues in the CDR3. V lost 2 bases to trimming and J lost 12 bases, with 17 bases between them. Germline CDR1 and CDR2: LGHNA and YSLEER.

This clonotype was counted once. The V call is TRBV2, the J call TRBJ2-2; D ambiguous. The CDR3 runs 14 residues. Germline assignment: CDR1 SNHLY and CDR2 FYNNEI. Trimming pared 1 base from V and 8 bases from J, leaving 11 bases between. The chain's CDR3 is CASSEVRSPGELFF. CDR3 DNA sequence: TGTGCCAGCAGTGAAGTCAGGAGCCCTGGGGAGCTGTTTTTT.

The chain joins TRBV6-5 to TRBJ2-3; 9 nucleotides line up with TRBD2. This CDR3 has 15 amino acids. Trimming took 4 bases from V and 1 from J; bases not matched to a gene: 3. Looked up from germline, CDR1 is MNHEY and CDR2 is SVGAGI. The CDR3 sequence: CASSSTSGRTDTQYF. The CDR3 DNA is TGTGCCAGCAGTTCCACTAGCGGGCGCACAGATACGCAGTATTTT.

This clonotype has a handful of counts. The genes are TRBV6-5 and TRBJ1-2; no clear D gene. V lost 2 bases, J lost 3 bases, and 4 bases lay in between. The CDR3 is 12 residues long. The germline gives CDR1 MNHEY, CDR2 SVGAGI. For the CDR3, the DNA is TGTGCCAGCAGTTACGGACACTATGGCTACACCTTC. Protein sequence: CASSYGHYGYTF.

A few counts support this clonotype. The chain combines TRBV20-1 with TRBJ2-7; 8 bases are a match to TRBD1. CDR3 length equals 14 residues. Looked up from germline, CDR1 is DFQATT and CDR2 is SNEGSKA (reference sequence). V trimming: 1 base; J trimming: 0 bases; junction bases outside the gene matches: 2. CDR3 bases: TGCAGTGCTAGAGCTGGACAGGGCTCCTACGAGCAGTACTTC. The encoded protein is CSARAGQGSYEQYF.

The J gene is TRBJ2-7, the V gene TRBV5-5; 12 bases are a match to TRBD2. This CDR3 is built from 16 residues. J was trimmed by 6 bases and V by 1 base; bases with no gene match: 8. Looked up from germline, CDR1 is SGHKS and CDR2 is YYEKEE (reference sequence). CDR3 residues: CASSLLLAGGPGEQYF. The CDR3 DNA is TGTGCCAGCAGCTTGTTGCTAGCGGGGGGGCCTGGCGAGCAGTACTTC.

The chain combines TRBV7-2 with TRBJ2-1, with D tentatively TRBD2 (7 bases). The V gene lost 3 bases and the J gene lost 2 bases, with 20 bases spanning the gap. In germline, CDR1 is SGHTA, CDR2 FQGNSA. CDR3 length: 18 residues. CDR3 protein: CASSFLPAGGAPYNEQFF. CDR3 DNA: TGTGCCAGCAGCTTTTTACCAGCTGGGGGGGCCCCCTACAATGAGCAGTTCTTC.